This T cell receptor (beta chain) was captured by sequencing in a study of shared clonotypes between healthy human individuals. The CDR3 contains 16 residues. V lost 6 bases, J lost 0 bases, and 4 bases stayed unmatched. CDR1 is LNHDA, CDR2 SQIVND, per germline (reference sequence). The repertoire was sequenced with immunoSEQ multiplex PCR; TCRdb's copy has only in-frame clones and lacks some. The sample has about 2.4 million clones, about 92% seen once. What was sequenced was naive CD4+ T cells sorted from blood. As to subset: CD45RA+ positively selected. This clonotype was sampled from a man younger than 30 in good health. The V and J genes are TRBV19 and TRBJ1-6; 8 positions match TRBD1. CDR3 DNA: TGTGCCAGTAGGGACAGGGTCAACTCCTATAATTCACCCCTCCACTTT. Translated: CASRDRVNSYNSPLHF.